The 15 T cell receptor beta chains below come from one sample, sequenced in a study of T cells in Graves' hyperthyroidism and ophthalmopathy. Amplified regions were TCR beta CDR3 sequences from RNA transcripts. The HTBI primer set drove a first-round RT-PCR of the TCR CDR3. A single record per CDR3 protein comes from TCRdb applying MiXCR to the multiplex PCR reads. The sample carries about 270,000 distinct CDR3 sequences, about 25% recorded once. The sequencing sample was made of blood. Source of these receptors: a man in his forties with Graves' hyperthyroidism that later progressed to Graves' ophthalmopathy.

This chain uses TRBV28 with TRBJ1-1, with 7 bases that match TRBD1. The germline V gene has CDR1 MDHEN and CDR2 SYDVKM. This CDR3 is built from 16 residues. V was pared by 4 bases and J by 1 base, with 9 bases of the junction left unmatched. Here the CDR3 reads CASSSAGQASNTEAFF. In DNA form, the CDR3 reads TGTGCCAGCAGTTCGGCCGGACAGGCATCGAACACTGAAGCTTTCTTT. The variable domain in full, with the rest retrieved from reference TRBV28 and TRBJ1-1, is DVKVTQSSRYLVKRTGEKVFLECVQDMDHENMFWYRQDPGLGLRLIYFSYDVKMKEKGDIPEGYSVSREKKERFSLILESASTNQTSMYLCASSSAGQASNTEAFFGQGTRLTVV.

This clonotype came up many times. The rearrangement links TRBV20-1 to TRBJ1-1; 10 bases align to TRBD1. J gave up 2 bases and V 3 bases, and 3 bases lay outside the gene matches. Germline V gives CDR1 DFQATT, CDR2 SNEGSKA (reference sequence). The CDR3 extends over 14 amino acids. The CDR3: CSASDRGHNTEAFF. In DNA, the CDR3 is TGCAGTGCTAGTGACAGGGGGCATAACACTGAAGCTTTCTTT.

This clonotype was counted only a few times. The chain joins TRBV7-2 to TRBJ2-7, with TRBD2 identical over 13 bases. The CDR3 has 15 residues. The trim removed 4 bases at V and 6 bases at J, leaving 6 bases unmatched. CDR1 SGHTA and CDR2 FQGNSA come from the germline V gene. The CDR3 bases are TGTGCCAGCAGCTCCCCAACTAGCGGGAGGGGCGAGCAGTACTTC. It yields the protein CASSSPTSGRGEQYF.

This clonotype was counted at least ten times. V and J are TRBV11-1 and TRBJ2-3; D unclear. CDR1 is SGHAT and CDR2 is FQDESV in the germline V gene (reference sequence). The ends were cut back, 5 bases at V and 4 bases at J, with 4 bases in the middle. The CDR3 is 11 amino acids. CDR3 loop: CASSRSDTQYF. Written as DNA, the CDR3 is TGTGCCAGCAGCCGCTCAGATACGCAGTATTTT.

This clonotype has at least ten counts. This chain uses TRBV6-2 or TRBV6-3 with TRBJ2-4; TRBD2 aligns across 9 bases. The CDR3 spans 19 residues. The trim removed 2 bases at V and 1 base at J, leaving 12 bases unmatched. The germline gives CDR1 MNHEY, CDR2 SVGEGT. The CDR3 loop reads CASSYGLAGMGRAKNIQYF. The CDR3 nucleotides read TGTGCCAGCAGTTACGGGCTAGCGGGGATGGGTCGGGCCAAAAACATTCAGTACTTC.

This clonotype was detected many times. The CDR3: CAWIPRWAKNIQYF. In nucleotides, the CDR3 is TGTGCCTGGATCCCTAGATGGGCCAAAAACATTCAGTACTTC. V gene TRBV30 combines with J gene TRBJ2-4; D ambiguous. Germline loops: CDR1 GTSNPN, CDR2 SVGIG (reference sequence). This CDR3 has 14 amino acids. V dropped 4 bases and J dropped 1 base, with 11 bases sitting between them.

This rearrangement joins TRBV20-1 to TRBJ1-5; 8 bases match TRBD1. The CDR3 runs to 13 residues. V shed 6 bases, J shed 5 bases, and the junction held 6 bases outside the gene matches. Looked up from germline, CDR1 is DFQATT and CDR2 is SNEGSKA (reference sequence). DNA of the CDR3: TGCAGTGCAGCTGGACAGGGTGATCAGCCCCAGCATTTT. It translates to CSAAGQGDQPQHF.

This clonotype was observed many times. This chain uses TRBV29-1 with TRBJ2-7; 10 positions match TRBD1. Germline-derived CDR1 and CDR2 are SQVTM and ANQGSEA. V dropped 7 bases and J dropped 4; count of bases not matched to a gene: 10. The CDR3 sequence is 14 residues long. CDR3 in amino acids: CSAGRDRGLYEQYF. CDR3 nucleotides: TGCAGCGCCGGGAGGGACAGGGGCTTGTACGAGCAGTACTTC.

The CDR3 DNA sequence: TGTGCCAGCAGTGTCGACAGGGGGTGGGAGACCCAGTACTTC. Translation gives CASSVDRGWETQYF. The chain employs TRBV6-1 and TRBJ2-5, with 9 nucleotides matching TRBD1. J lost 5 bases, V lost 4 bases, and 5 bases had no gene match. CDR1 and CDR2 (germline): MNHNS, SASEGT. The CDR3 loop spans 14 amino acids.

This clonotype showed up many times. The genes are TRBV4-1 and TRBJ2-4; possibly TRBD1 for D (6 bases). Trimming pared 4 bases from V and 9 bases from J, leaving 10 bases between. Germline assignment: CDR1 MGHRA and CDR2 YSYEKL. CDR3 size: 12 residues. The CDR3 sequence is CASSRDNGIQYF. The CDR3 DNA follows: TGCGCCAGCAGCCGGGACAACGGCATTCAGTACTTC.

This clonotype was seen repeatedly, ten times or more. J is TRBJ2-5 and V is TRBV27; 9 nucleotides agree with TRBD1. Germline lookup yields CDR1 MNHEY and CDR2 SMNVEV (reference sequence). The CDR3 loop spans 16 amino acids. With 4 bases clipped from V and 1 base from J, the junction kept 7 bases outside the gene matches. CDR3 in amino acids: CASSSQNRGPQETQYF. CDR3 coding DNA: TGTGCCAGCAGTTCCCAAAACAGGGGGCCCCAAGAGACCCAGTACTTC.

The chain links TRBV24-1 to TRBJ2-1, with TRBD2 identical over 10 bases. The germline V gene encodes CDR1 KGHDR and CDR2 SFDVKD. The CDR3 consists of 16 residues. V gave up 0 bases and J gave up 8 bases; unmatched junction bases: 6. CDR3 loop: CATSDLIAGGLDEQFF. The CDR3 bases are TGTGCCACCAGTGATTTGATAGCGGGGGGACTTGATGAGCAGTTCTTC.

The chain combines TRBV11-2 with TRBJ2-7; D gene ambiguous. CDR3 length: 14 residues. V lost 0 bases, J lost 0 bases, and 6 bases lay in between. The germline CDR1 and CDR2 sequences are SGHAT and FQNNGV. CDR3 sequence: CASSLDQISYEQYF. The CDR3 coding sequence is TGTGCCAGCAGCTTAGATCAGATCTCCTACGAGCAGTACTTC.

This clonotype has ten or more counts. This rearrangement joins TRBV19 to TRBJ2-7; D might be TRBD1 or TRBD2, each matching 5 bases. The ends were cut back, 5 bases at V and 6 bases at J, with 14 bases in the middle. The germline V gene encodes CDR1 LNHDA and CDR2 SQIVND (reference sequence). This CDR3 is 13 amino acids long. DNA of the CDR3: TGTGCCAGTAGTTTGCAGGGAGTCAGCGAGCAGTACTTC. This codes for CASSLQGVSEQYF.

This clonotype has at least ten counts. The chain is built from TRBV27 and TRBJ2-5; TRBD1 might be the D (5 bases). V lost 3 bases and J lost 9, with 17 bases in between. In germline, CDR1 is MNHEY, CDR2 SMNVEV (reference sequence). The CDR3 extends over 14 amino acids. Here the CDR3 DNA reads TGTGCCAGCAGTTTTGGGGCAAGGAAGGGGCCCCAGTACTTC. Amino acids: CASSFGARKGPQYF.